This T cell receptor beta chain is drawn from a study of cytomegalovirus exposure and HLA in healthy donors. V lost 0 bases and J lost 5; bases outside the gene matches: 6. The CDR3 sequence is 15 residues long. CDR1 and CDR2 from the germline V gene are SEHNR and FQNEAQ (reference sequence). General study findings and limits: There were several of the most significant clusters that appeared linked to common viral pathogens in a later analysis.

These donors counted as nominally healthy when sampled, but unrecorded immune exposures were likely. With respect to this clone: Its target is not known.

Primers included in the PCR were 60 Vbeta and 13 Jbeta primers. Clones were sequenced by immunoSEQ multiplex PCR, and TCRdb holds only the in-frame ones, with some missing. Of 95,000 to 100,000 clones in the sample, 75% were seen once. The J gene is TRBJ1-1, the V gene TRBV7-9; TRBD1 aligns across 7 bases. The sample consisted of PBMCs. This TCR derives from a man between 50 and 59 years old in good health and CMV-seronegative. The CDR3 sequence is CASSLALQGRTEAFF. CDR3 bases: TGTGCCAGCAGCTTAGCGTTACAGGGGAGGACTGAAGCTTTCTTT.